This T cell receptor (beta chain) was retrieved from a study of blood T cell repertoires in COVID-19. Looking at the study overall: Acute and convalescent COVID-19 samples came from the United States, Italy and Spain.

Authors' methods: Amplification of reference gene primers provided the estimated nucleated cell counts. Repertoires were generated with immunoSEQ multiplex PCR, while TCRdb's copy carries only in-frame clones and drops some. That table supplies the V and J calls and clone size; D and trimming were determined from the DNA. Here the sample spans roughly 250,000 clones, more than 70% being singletons. This CDR3 contains 15 residues. Germline loops: CDR1 SGDLS, CDR2 YYNGEE. With 4 bases removed from V and 9 bases from J, the gap between germline ends came to 20 bases. Individuals aged 18 to 89 years were recruited from 24 US areas. Allocation to cohorts depended on clinical history reported by the participants.

Sample: PBMCs or T cells enriched from blood (not recorded which). This rearrangement joins TRBV9 to TRBJ2-1; TRBD2 might be the D (5 bases). This receptor was obtained from a woman in her 40s with acute COVID-19. The CDR3 loop reads CASSLTTRDVSEQFF. DNA of the CDR3: TGTGCCAGCAGCCTCACGACACGGGATGTAAGTGAGCAGTTCTTC.